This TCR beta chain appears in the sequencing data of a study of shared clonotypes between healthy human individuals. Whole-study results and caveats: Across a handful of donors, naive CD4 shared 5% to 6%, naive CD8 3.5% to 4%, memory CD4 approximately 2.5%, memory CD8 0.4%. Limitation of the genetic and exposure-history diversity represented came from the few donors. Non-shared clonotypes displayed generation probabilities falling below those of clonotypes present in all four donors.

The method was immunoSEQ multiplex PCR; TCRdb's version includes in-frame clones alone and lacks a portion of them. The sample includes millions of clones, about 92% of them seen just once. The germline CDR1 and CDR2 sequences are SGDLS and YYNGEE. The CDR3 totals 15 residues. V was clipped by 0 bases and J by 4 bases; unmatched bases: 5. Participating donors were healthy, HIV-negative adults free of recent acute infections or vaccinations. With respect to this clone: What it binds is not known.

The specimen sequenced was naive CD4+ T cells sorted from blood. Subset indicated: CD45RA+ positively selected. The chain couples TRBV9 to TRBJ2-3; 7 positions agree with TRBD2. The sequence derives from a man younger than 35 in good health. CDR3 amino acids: CASSVAAGVADTQYF. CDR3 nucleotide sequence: TGTGCCAGCAGCGTAGCTGCGGGAGTAGCAGATACGCAGTATTTT.